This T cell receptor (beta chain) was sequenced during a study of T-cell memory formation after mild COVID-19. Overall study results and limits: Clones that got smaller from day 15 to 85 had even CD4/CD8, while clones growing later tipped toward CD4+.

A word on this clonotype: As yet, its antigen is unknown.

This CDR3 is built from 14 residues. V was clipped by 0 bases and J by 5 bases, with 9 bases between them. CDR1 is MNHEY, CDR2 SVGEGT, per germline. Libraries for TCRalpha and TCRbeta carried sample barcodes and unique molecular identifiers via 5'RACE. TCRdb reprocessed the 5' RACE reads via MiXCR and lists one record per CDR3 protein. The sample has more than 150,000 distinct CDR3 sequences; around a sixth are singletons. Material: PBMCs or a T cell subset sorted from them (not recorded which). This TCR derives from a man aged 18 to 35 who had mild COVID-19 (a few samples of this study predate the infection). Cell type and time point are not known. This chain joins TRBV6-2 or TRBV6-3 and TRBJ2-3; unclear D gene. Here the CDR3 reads CASSYSSWGDTQYF. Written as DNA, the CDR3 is TGTGCCAGCAGTTACTCGTCCTGGGGAGATACGCAGTATTTT.